One sample yielded the 11 T cell receptor beta chains listed below, sequenced in a study of blood T cell repertoires in COVID-19. Sequencing was performed with immunoSEQ multiplex PCR; in TCRdb, only in-frame clones are kept and a portion is missing. This sample yields a few hundred thousand clones, of which 90% are seen a single time; about 0.6% belongs to the top ten. The sample consisted of PBMCs or T cells enriched from blood (not recorded which). All receptors derive from a man aged 18 to 30 who had recovered from COVID-19.

The chain recombines TRBV9 with TRBJ2-7; D is perhaps TRBD2 (6 bases). This CDR3 spans 15 amino acids. Germline V CDR1 and CDR2: SGDLS, YYNGEE. With 4 bases removed from V and 7 bases from J, the gap between germline ends came to 21 bases. The CDR3 nucleotides read TGTGCCAGCAGCCCCCACGGGGACTTAGTAGGGGAGCAGTACTTC. Translating gives CASSPHGDLVGEQYF.

V is TRBV28 and J is TRBJ1-2, with 9 bases matching TRBD1. With V trimmed by 5 bases and J by 7 bases, 11 bases remained unmatched. Per the germline V gene, CDR1 is MDHEN and CDR2 is SYDVKM. The CDR3 has 15 amino acids. CDR3 sequence (DNA): TGTGCCAGCAGTATCCGGACAGGGGCCACGAGTGGCTACACCTTC. Protein product: CASSIRTGATSGYTF.

The chain has TRBV10-3 and TRBJ1-1, with 10 bases matching TRBD1. CDR1 and CDR2 (germline): ENHRY, SYGVKD. V was pared by 6 bases and J by 6 bases, with 7 bases of the junction left unmatched. This CDR3 has 14 residues. In DNA form, the CDR3 reads TGTGCCATCAGGGGACAGGGGCTATTCGCTGAAGCTTTCTTT. Translation gives CAIRGQGLFAEAFF.

This chain joins TRBV27 and TRBJ1-1; no clear D. Trimming pared 3 bases from V and 1 base from J, leaving 6 bases between. Germline values: CDR1 MNHEY, CDR2 SMNVEV (reference sequence). The CDR3 has 13 amino acids. CDR3 amino acids: CASSFLQNTEAFF. As DNA, the CDR3 is TGTGCCAGCAGTTTTTTACAGAACACTGAAGCTTTCTTT.

This clone has only one observation. The chain has TRBV2 and TRBJ1-2; a weak D match, TRBD1 (6 bases). Trimming took 6 bases from V and 9 from J, leaving 11 bases between them. The CDR3 length is 11 residues. Germline CDR1 is SNHLY and CDR2 is FYNNEI. The CDR3: CASRGAESYTF. CDR3 DNA: TGTGCCAGCAGGGGGGCTGAAAGCTACACCTTC.

CDR3 coding DNA: TGCGCCAGCACGGAGGGGATACTAGGTGAAAAACTGTTTTTT. This gives the protein CASTEGILGEKLFF. The J gene is TRBJ1-4, the V gene TRBV5-1, with TRBD1 as a possible D gene (5 bases). V gave up 6 bases and J gave up 7 bases, with 16 bases separating them. This CDR3 comprises 14 residues. Germline V CDR1 and CDR2: SGHRS, YFSETQ.

The chain uses TRBV19 and TRBJ1-2; 12 nucleotides match TRBD1. V dropped 10 bases and J dropped 4; count of bases not matched to a gene: 4. This CDR3 comprises 13 residues. The germline gives CDR1 LNHDA, CDR2 SQIVND (reference sequence). DNA of the CDR3: TGTGCCACCGGGACAGGGGGCGTCTATGGCTACACCTTC. This sequence encodes CATGTGGVYGYTF.

The chain uses TRBV12-3 or TRBV12-4 and TRBJ2-7; D gene uncertain. Trimming stripped 3 bases from V and 7 bases from J, with 10 bases between. This CDR3 spans 12 amino acids. This CDR3 is CASSLVNREQYF. In DNA, the CDR3 is TGTGCCAGCAGTTTGGTAAACCGGGAGCAGTACTTC.

This clone was seen just once. The chain is built from TRBV6-5 and TRBJ1-6, with TRBD1 matching over 7 bases. V gave up 6 bases and J gave up 7 bases; unmatched junction bases: 3. This CDR3 has 13 residues. The V gene's germline CDR1 is MNHEY and CDR2 SVGAGI. CDR3 bases: TGTGCCAGCAGACAGGGGCGGAATTCACCCCTCCACTTT. Protein sequence: CASRQGRNSPLHF.

The rearrangement links TRBV30 to TRBJ1-2; D remains ambiguous. Per germline, CDR1 GTSNPN and CDR2 SVGIG (reference sequence). Trimming pared 1 base from V and 4 bases from J, leaving 19 bases between. There are 16 residues in the CDR3. CDR3 loop: CAWSDPNRGIGYGYTF. CDR3 nucleotide sequence: TGTGCCTGGAGTGACCCCAACCGGGGAATAGGCTATGGCTACACCTTC.

The chain is built from TRBV28 and TRBJ1-1; D may be TRBD1 (5 bases). V gave up 2 bases and J gave up 4 bases, with 8 bases separating them. The CDR3 runs to 13 residues. CDR1 MDHEN and CDR2 SYDVKM come from the germline V gene. The CDR3 DNA follows: TGTGCCAGCAGTTTACAGGGCCGCACTGAAGCTTTCTTT. Its translation is CASSLQGRTEAFF.